This T cell receptor (beta chain) was sequenced in a study of cytomegalovirus exposure and HLA in healthy donors (dated by TCRdb to about 2017). Study-wide context: According to an earlier analysis of a few hundred of the donors, about 179 million T cells yielded 117 million unique TCR beta sequences and about 300 Gb of sequence data. High-throughput TCR immunosequencing, statistical association of individual TCRs with disease status, and machine learning were combined to predict cytomegalovirus infection status. Of the 300 to 450 genotyped donors, over 65% fell in the genetic ancestry cluster associated with self-reported Caucasian donors. Class I and class II HLA loci were covered by the typing at four-digit resolution. A later genetic analysis took genome-wide SNP genotypes for 398 of the 666 donors and used that subset as a discovery cohort. Roughly 5 DR-DQ haplotypes were handled as single units for association and clustering, since linkage in the cohort was strong. A later analysis re-analyzed previously published TCR beta repertoires from 600 to 850 donors and added high-resolution HLA genotyping to study TCR occurrence patterns. Rather than drawing on any new phenotypic data, the later analysis identified candidate immune exposures from TCR beta sequences and the way those sequences occurred across donors. The T cell repertoires of under 700 subjects were profiled by immunosequencing and related to cytomegalovirus serostatus. Donor age, sex, ethnicity and CMV serostatus were compiled alongside the repertoire data. All discovery cohort repertoires had been generated on a single sequencing platform. Roughly 300 gigabases of sequencing data and tens of millions of unique TCR sequences were included in an early release covering around 650 HLA-typed donors. The aim of the study was to test whether cataloging public T cell receptors could identify signatures of past pathogen exposure. In addition to the first cohort of approximately 650 subjects, a separate validation cohort of under 150 different subjects was used. Across 300 to 400 genotyped donors of the cohort, an average of about 240,000 unique TCR beta nucleotide sequences per donor were sequenced, and roughly 17% of those sequences were non-productive. The number of typed donors differed by locus: about 620-630 for A, B, C, DRB1 and DQB1; 500 to 550 for DQA1; some 610 for DPA1; and roughly 450 for DPB1. An earlier analysis of a few hundred of the donors applied high-throughput TCR beta sequencing to assess whether each TCR beta V gene segment acted as functional or pseudogenic. The research as a whole found: Because some donors lacked HLA typing at each locus, the association tests relied only on the typed subset. In a later genetic analysis, a missense DCLRE1C variant was associated with V-gene and J-gene trimming of TCR beta chains, and the association was replicated in an independent cohort. A later analysis associated 15,000 to 20,000 TCR beta sequences with specific HLA alleles at a false discovery rate of 0.05. A further reported finding was that TCR beta sequences accurately predicted the HLA-A and HLA-B alleles for most subjects in the first cohort. In vitro tests confirmed that a few of the cytomegalovirus-associated TCR beta chains recognize cytomegalovirus antigens. Over 15 rarely observed V segments, including chromosome 9 orphons, were excluded from the earlier analysis of approximately 500 of the donors because counts were too low. The 87-base-pair reads could not distinguish some IMGT-functional V segments, including TRBV6-2 and TRBV6-3, so those segments were excluded. In this cohort, only TCR beta chains were sequenced, and detectable features were limited by the absence of alpha or paired-chain data. Most TCR sequences were observed very rarely across donors, whereas some public TCRs were present in many individuals. The classifier was reported to diagnose cytomegalovirus status with high specificity and sensitivity in both the original cohort and the validation cohort. The study gave a list of about 150 TCR beta chains associated with cytomegalovirus. Linkage disequilibrium might explain the correlated functional status among segregating V segments, but an unknown experimental factor could not be excluded. CMV serostatus was the only immune exposure information available for the cohort. Assigning TCR associations to individual alleles was difficult when HLA alleles, especially DR and DQ, strongly co-occurred. According to a later genetic analysis, donors in an Asian-associated ancestry cluster had fewer N-insertions in productive TCRs than the approximately 690-donor mean. A group of highly shared sequence variants was considered likely to be a technical artifact of the sequencing pipeline. The authors suggested that the approach could potentially be extended to other disease states and immunological phenotypes. According to a later analysis, most CMV-associated TCR beta chains appeared to be HLA-restricted, and the HLA associations seemed to be driven largely by CMV exposure. In an earlier analysis of roughly 560 of the donors, most TCR beta V segments were observed in productive rearrangements about 87% or about 30% of the time, broadly matching IMGT annotations. In a later analysis, several top co-occurrence clusters were reported to appear linked to parvovirus B19, influenza, CMV and Epstein-Barr virus. Sequencing depth was assumed to be roughly uniform across donors in the presence/absence analyses, though that assumption may not hold. According to a later analysis, TCR association rates differed among HLA loci, with DRB1 alleles showing the most associated TCRs and HLA-C alleles showing the fewest. A later analysis found that HLA-associated TCR beta chains were more clonally expanded and had lower generation probabilities than equally common non-associated chains.

The cohort was made up of 666 healthy bone marrow donors. At the time of sampling, every cohort member was nominally healthy, though immune exposures that went unrecorded were likely present. The donor was CMV seropositive and was included in the group of 250 to 350 seropositive cohort members. Every donor gave a peripheral blood sample, and the peripheral blood mononuclear cells from that sample were used for TCR beta sequencing. The Qiagen DNeasy Blood Extraction Kit was used to extract genomic DNA from the blood cell samples. The method behind the library was the immunoSEQ multiplex PCR assay. A mixture of 60 forward primers for TCR Vbeta segments and 13 reverse primers for TCR Jbeta segments was used in the multiplex PCR. A multiplex PCR assay on genomic DNA amplified the CDR3 region of rearranged TCR beta genes. The amplified TCR beta libraries were sequenced on the Illumina HiSeq System as 87-base-pair reads. The original methods were these. Across the 670 or so repertoires, a later analysis counted some 81 million unique TCR beta chains, roughly 11 million of which were shared by at least two donors. To remove PCR and sequencing errors, raw reads were error-corrected and collapsed into unique sequences using a nearest-neighbor algorithm that merged closely related sequences. CDR3 sequences were aligned to IMGT reference sequences to assign V, D and J gene segments. Each retained sequence needed at least a six-nucleotide match to both a V gene segment and a J gene segment. Rearrangements were classified as productive when the CDR3 lacked stop codons and remained in frame with V and J, and all other rearrangements were classified as non-productive. Following IMGT convention, CDR3 was defined as the stretch from the second conserved V-encoded cysteine to the conserved J-encoded phenylalanine. The earlier analysis of 450 to 750 of the donors excluded any sequence lacking an unambiguous match to a single V gene segment. In an earlier analysis of 587 of the donors, V segments were called functional above 56.7% productive rearrangements and were called segregating when the between-donor standard deviation exceeded 5%. A statistical classification framework was developed to diagnose cytomegalovirus status using the catalog of TCR beta chain sequences. In a later analysis, V and J genes were assigned by comparing TCR nucleotide sequences against IMGT/GENE-DB human TR gene sequences. A later analysis assigned CDR3 sequences and most-parsimonious VDJ recombination scenarios with the TCRdist pipeline. A later analysis defined each TCR beta chain by its CDR3 amino acid sequence plus V-gene family, and excluded reads lacking a unique V-gene family. A later analysis removed 592 highly shared, low-generation-probability nucleotide sequences to deal with suspected cross-contamination and a sequencing artifact. In a later analysis, a clonal expansion index for each public chain was calculated from normalized within-repertoire ranks of inferred template counts. In a later analysis, generation probabilities were computed with a VDJ recombination model fitted to out-of-frame rearrangements, and the resulting probabilities were checked against IGoR. Hypergeometric tests were used in a later analysis to score TCR-TCR, TCR-HLA and TCR-CMV co-occurrence, with a repertoire-size bias correction applied to the TCR pairs. A later analysis estimated false discovery rates by permuting HLA or CMV assignments 20 times. In a later analysis, co-occurring TCRs were grouped using DBSCAN, with TCRdist sequence similarity added in when clustering inside HLA-allele-positive subsets. Repertoires with fewer than 30,000 or more than 120,000 public chains, plus five repertoires with anomalous nucleotide sharing, were excluded from co-occurrence clustering. Not all clones reach the TCRdb copy of this immuneACCESS table, which keeps in-frame sequences only. Checked studies attribute under half of the gap to unresolved V genes and leave the rest unexplained. V and J calls and clone size are copied from that table; D and trimming were computed from the DNA. For this sample there are roughly 160,000 clones; around 77% appear just once. 1% of the sample is in the top ten clones.

The CDR3 has 16 amino acids, counting the end cysteine and phenylalanine. The read is trimmed to its CDR3 DNA, 48 bases read in frame from base 1. The germline V and J ends show losses of 4 bases and 4 bases respectively, and no gene match explains 10 bases of the junction. From the germline V gene (reference sequence), CDR1 is LNHDA and CDR2 is SQIVND. About this clone itself: Its antigen has not been determined. No base-level quality is on record; no much larger clone is a single base apart.

The rearrangement combines TRBV19 with TRBJ1-2, and 9 bases in between align with TRBD1. The sequencing input was PBMCs. This TCR came from a woman aged 45-65 years in good health and CMV-seropositive. The DNA is as follows: TGTGCCAGTAGTACACTCTTCCCGGGACAGGGCTATGGCTACACCTTC. Its coded protein is CASSTLFPGQGYGYTF.